Listed below are T cell receptor beta chains from one sample, sequenced in a study of blood T cell repertoires in COVID-19. The data were produced by immunoSEQ multiplex PCR, yet TCRdb's version contains in-frame clones alone and is incomplete. This sample yields roughly 240,000 clones, of which approximately 82% are seen a single time; around 1.9% belongs to the top ten. Material for sequencing was peripheral blood. These receptors all come from an elderly woman with acute or convalescent COVID-19. The CDR3 runs from the conserved cysteine through the conserved F or W. The D gene is left open where the match is weak. Size is omitted from some rows. Given values are once, few, many or a class for expanded clones.

d_call | j_call | clone_size | v_call | cdr3_nt | cdr3_aa
TRBD2 | TRBJ2-7 | - | TRBV7-2 | TGTGCCAGCAGCTTGTCAGCGGGGGGTCCCTACGAGCAGTACTTC | CASSLSAGGPYEQYF
- | TRBJ2-7 | - | TRBV4-1 | TGCGCCAGCAGCCAAGGGGGAGCGGACTACGAGCAGTACTTC | CASSQGGADYEQYF
- | TRBJ1-1 | - | TRBV12-3/TRBV12-4 | TGTGCCAGCAGCCTTGGGGGGGGGACTGAAGCTTTCTTT | CASSLGGGTEAFF
- | TRBJ2-4 | - | TRBV20-1 | TGCAGTGCCGGAGCCGGGGACATTCAGTACTTC | CSAGAGDIQYF
TRBD2 | TRBJ2-1 | - | TRBV24-1 | TGTGCCACCAGTGGGAGGACTAGCGGGAGGGGCGATGAGCAGTTCTTC | CATSGRTSGRGDEQFF
- | TRBJ1-3 | few | TRBV9 | TGTGCCAGCAGCGTATCCAGCTCTGGAAACACCATATATTTT | CASSVSSSGNTIYF
- | TRBJ2-1 | few | TRBV11-2 | TGTGCCAGCAGCCCCTCCGATGAGCAGTTCTTC | CASSPSDEQFF
TRBD1 | TRBJ1-4 | - | TRBV3-1/TRBV3-2 | TGTGCCAGCAGCCTTCGGACAGGGAGGGGTGAAAAACTGTTTTTT | CASSLRTGRGEKLFF
TRBD1 | TRBJ1-2 | once | TRBV2 | TGTGCCAGCAGTGCGGACAGGGGGTATGGCTACACCTTC | CASSADRGYGYTF
- | TRBJ2-3 | - | TRBV5-1 | TGCGCCAGCAGCTTGGAAGGGGGAAGGGATACGCAGTATTTT | CASSLEGGRDTQYF
TRBD2 | TRBJ2-5 | - | TRBV9 | TGTGCCAGCAGCGTAGAAGCGGGGGTGAACCAAGAGACCCAGTACTTC | CASSVEAGVNQETQYF
- | TRBJ2-1 | - | TRBV27 | TGTGCCAGCAGTTTGTTTTTAGCGGCTGAGCAGTTCTTC | CASSLFLAAEQFF
- | TRBJ2-1 | once | TRBV28 | TGTGCCAGCAGTTTGGTGGCCTCCTACAATGAGCAGTTCTTC | CASSLVASYNEQFF
TRBD1 | TRBJ1-5 | - | TRBV7-8 | TGTGCCAGCAGCTTATTTCTTCGGGACAGGGATCAGCCCCAGCATTTT | CASSLFLRDRDQPQHF
TRBD1 | TRBJ1-1 | - | TRBV6-6 | TGTGCCAGCAGTCCTACAGGGGAAGGATATTCCATCTTT | CASSPTGEGYSIF
- | TRBJ2-7 | - | TRBV6-2/TRBV6-3 | TGTGCCAGCAGTTACGCGGTCCCGGGGATATACGAGCAGTACTTC | CASSYAVPGIYEQYF
- | TRBJ1-2 | once | TRBV7-2 | TGTGCCAGCAGCTTAGCCGTGGGCTACACCTTC | CASSLAVGYTF
- | TRBJ2-3 | - | TRBV7-2 | TGTGCCAGCAGCTTAGTTGGGGCCAGGGGGGATTCAAGGGATACGCAGTATTTT | CASSLVGARGDSRDTQYF
- | TRBJ2-5 | - | TRBV21-1 | TGTGCCAAAACCACAGGGTACCAAGAGACCCAGTACTTC | CAKTTGYQETQYF
- | TRBJ2-1 | few | TRBV5-8 | TGTGCCAGCAGCCCCTCGAGGGGGTCGTTATACAATGAGCAGTTCTTC | CASSPSRGSLYNEQFF
- | TRBJ2-3 | - | TRBV2 | TGTGCCAGCAGTGCAACAATAGCGGACTCTAGCACAGATACGCAGTATTTT | CASSATIADSSTDTQYF
TRBD1 | TRBJ1-4 | - | TRBV28 | TGTGCCAGCAGTTCCCCGGGACAGGGGTTGAGGGAACTGTTTTTT | CASSSPGQGLRELFF
TRBD2 | TRBJ2-7 | - | TRBV7-2 | TGTGCCAGCAGCCTTAACGGATTAGCGGGAGTCCTCGAGCAGTACTTC | CASSLNGLAGVLEQYF
TRBD1 | TRBJ1-4 | - | TRBV18 | TGTGCCAGCTCCTTTGACAGGGGAAATGAAAAACTGTTTTTT | CASSFDRGNEKLFF
TRBD1 | TRBJ2-7 | once | TRBV5-5 | TGTGCCAGCAGCTTGGTGGGACAGGGGGCGACGCAGTACTTC | CASSLVGQGATQYF
TRBD1 | TRBJ1-2 | - | TRBV11-2 | TGTGCCAGCAGCTTATTCCCTTTTCGAGTGACAGGGACTAACTATGGCTACACCTTC | CASSLFPFRVTGTNYGYTF
- | TRBJ2-2 | - | TRBV30 | TGTGCCTGGAGTTATAGCGGGGAGCTGTTTTTT | CAWSYSGELFF
- | TRBJ1-2 | once | TRBV3-1/TRBV3-2 | TGTGCCAGCAGCCAAGCGTTTAACTATGGCTACACCTTC | CASSQAFNYGYTF
- | TRBJ1-1 | - | TRBV5-4 | TGTGCCAGCAGCACAACTCAGGGAACTGAAGCTTTCTTT | CASSTTQGTEAFF
- | TRBJ2-7 | - | TRBV7-2 | TGTGCCAGCAGCTTAGTGGGGCTGGGGGGAACCTACGAGCAGTACTTC | CASSLVGLGGTYEQYF
- | TRBJ2-1 | - | TRBV27 | TGTGCCAGCAACCCTGGTGCGGGTAAAGCATACAATGAGCAGTTCTTC | CASNPGAGKAYNEQFF
TRBD1 | TRBJ1-2 | - | TRBV6-2/TRBV6-3 | TGTGCCAGCAGTTACGGACAGGGGAACTATGGCTACACCTTC | CASSYGQGNYGYTF
TRBD1 | TRBJ1-2 | - | TRBV30 | TGTGCCTGGGTACAGGGGTTGGGTGGCTACACCTTC | CAWVQGLGGYTF
- | TRBJ1-1 | - | TRBV10-3 | TGTGCCATCAGTGCGGCCAGGGGGAACACTGAAGCTTTCTTT | CAISAARGNTEAFF
TRBD2 | TRBJ2-7 | - | TRBV5-4 | TGCGCCAGCAGCCAGGGACTAGCGGGAGGGCGAGAGCAGTACTTC | CASSQGLAGGREQYF
TRBD2 | TRBJ2-7 | - | TRBV27 | TGTGCCAGCAGTTCTCCGGGACTAGGGACCTACGAGCAGTACTTC | CASSSPGLGTYEQYF
- | TRBJ1-5 | - | TRBV19 | TGTGCCAGTACCTCCACCCACAGGGTGCTTAACCAGCCCCAGCATTTT | CASTSTHRVLNQPQHF
TRBD1 | TRBJ1-5 | - | TRBV5-6 | TGTGCCAGCAGCTTAGGACAGGGGGCGGGGAGCAATCAGCCCCAGCATTTT | CASSLGQGAGSNQPQHF
TRBD2 | TRBJ2-1 | few | TRBV7-2 | TGTGCCAGCAGCTTAGAGTTCGGACTAGCGGGAAGCAATGAGCAGTTCTTC | CASSLEFGLAGSNEQFF
TRBD1 | TRBJ1-2 | once | TRBV19 | TGTGCCAGTAGTACTGCTACAGGGGCCCCTGGTCGGGGCTACACCTTC | CASSTATGAPGRGYTF
TRBD2 | TRBJ2-7 | few | TRBV12-3/TRBV12-4 | TGTGCCAGCCAAGCCGGGGGGGTCTACGAGCAGTACTTC | CASQAGGVYEQYF
- | TRBJ1-6 | - | TRBV10-3 | TGTGCCATCAAGCCGGACTTTAATTCACCCCTCCACTTT | CAIKPDFNSPLHF
- | TRBJ1-1 | - | TRBV7-2 | TGTGCCAGCAGCTATGGCGGACAGTGGAACACTGAAGCTTTCTTT | CASSYGGQWNTEAFF
- | TRBJ2-2 | - | TRBV29-1 | TGCAGCGTTGAGGTGGCTGGCGGGGAGCTGTTTTTT | CSVEVAGGELFF
TRBD2 | TRBJ2-1 | - | TRBV9 | TGTGCCAGCAGCGTAGGTCTTGCGGGGGGTCCGACGACTGAGCAGTTCTTC | CASSVGLAGGPTTEQFF
TRBD2 | TRBJ2-3 | - | TRBV9 | TGTGCCAGCAGCGCCAGAGCGGGGGGAAGCGCAGATACGCAGTATTTT | CASSARAGGSADTQYF
- | TRBJ1-2 | few | TRBV2 | TGTGCCAGCAGTGCGGGATTCTATGGCTACACCTTC | CASSAGFYGYTF
TRBD1 | TRBJ1-4 | - | TRBV11-2 | TGTGCCAGCAGCAGGGGACAGGGGTTCTCGGCAACTAATGAAAAACTGTTTTTT | CASSRGQGFSATNEKLFF
- | TRBJ2-6 | - | TRBV5-6 | TGTGCCAGCACCTCGGGGAACTTGTTCGGGGCCAACGTCCTGACTTTC | CASTSGNLFGANVLTF
TRBD2 | TRBJ2-2 | - | TRBV28 | TGTGCCAGCAGACACCCGGGACTAGCGTTCACCGGGGAGCTGTTTTTT | CASRHPGLAFTGELFF
- | TRBJ2-2 | few | TRBV11-2 | TGTGCCAGCAGCTTAGGGGGCCCGACGAACACCGGGGAGCTGTTTTTT | CASSLGGPTNTGELFF
TRBD2 | TRBJ2-5 | - | TRBV9 | TGTGCCAGCAGCGTAGGCGGGACTAGCACACAAGAGACCCAGTACTTC | CASSVGGTSTQETQYF
- | TRBJ1-1 | - | TRBV4-3 | TGCGCCAGCAGCCAAGATTTACCGGGGGTAAAACGGAACACTGAAGCTTTCTTT | CASSQDLPGVKRNTEAFF
- | TRBJ2-1 | - | TRBV2 | TGTGCCGGAGCCGGTGAGACTAGGGGGCAGTTCTTC | CAGAGETRGQFF
TRBD2 | TRBJ2-1 | - | TRBV4-3 | TGCGCCAGCAGCCAAGCACCTAGCGGGAGGGCATACAATGAGCAGTTCTTC | CASSQAPSGRAYNEQFF
TRBD1 | TRBJ2-1 | - | TRBV11-1 | TGTGCCAGCAGCTTAGTCAGGGGGAAGTCCGATGAGCAGTTCTTC | CASSLVRGKSDEQFF
- | TRBJ2-3 | once | TRBV9 | TGTGCCAGCAGCCTTACAAAATCTAGCACAGATACGCAGTATTTT | CASSLTKSSTDTQYF
TRBD1 | TRBJ1-5 | - | TRBV15 | TGTGCCACCAGCAGGGCCGGGACAGCCGCTTATAGCAATCAGCCCCAGCATTTT | CATSRAGTAAYSNQPQHF
- | TRBJ2-3 | - | TRBV5-1 | TGCGCCAGCAGTCCCGGCAGGGGGACTAGCACAGATACGCAGTATTTT | CASSPGRGTSTDTQYF